These 24 T cell receptor beta chains came from one sample sequenced in a study of cytomegalovirus exposure and HLA in healthy donors. The PCR was carried out with 60 Vbeta primers and 13 Jbeta primers. Assay: immunoSEQ multiplex PCR; the TCRdb copy retains only in-frame clones and omits some. The sample shows about 150,000 clones, roughly 79% of them seen only once. The specimen was PBMCs. Every receptor here comes from a man aged 35-49 years in good health and CMV-seronegative.

V is TRBV27 and J is TRBJ2-6, with D possibly matching TRBD1 (5 bases). In germline, CDR1 is MNHEY, CDR2 SMNVEV (reference sequence). There are 14 residues in the CDR3. The V gene lost 7 bases and the J gene lost 2 bases, with 9 bases spanning the gap. DNA for the CDR3: TGTGCCAGCACCAGGGCGGCTGGGGCCAACGTCCTGACTTTC. Encoded protein: CASTRAAGANVLTF.

This clone occurred many times. The chain uses TRBV2 and TRBJ1-1; 12 nucleotides agree with TRBD1. The CDR3 runs 17 residues. V shed 3 bases, J shed 4 bases, and the junction held 9 bases outside the gene matches. CDR1 is SNHLY and CDR2 is FYNNEI in the germline V gene. The CDR3 region has the DNA TGTGCCAGCAGTGATTTTCGGGACAGGGGGCAAGGCACTGAAGCTTTCTTT. Protein: CASSDFRDRGQGTEAFF.

This clone has only one observation. The chain uses TRBV27 and TRBJ1-5, with 7 bases lining up with TRBD1. The ends lost 6 bases at V and 4 bases at J; junction bases unmatched: 9. Per the germline V gene, CDR1 is MNHEY and CDR2 is SMNVEV (reference sequence). The CDR3 is made up of 15 amino acids. For the CDR3, the DNA is TGTGCCAGCAGACCCAGACAGGGTTATAATCAGCCCCAGCATTTT. Its translation is CASRPRQGYNQPQHF.

This chain joins TRBV27 and TRBJ1-2, with TRBD1 identical over 8 bases. This CDR3 is built from 15 residues. J lost 7 bases, V lost 0 bases, and 7 bases had no gene match. Per germline, CDR1 MNHEY and CDR2 SMNVEV (reference sequence). In DNA form, the CDR3 reads TGTGCCAGCAGTTTATCCGCGACAGGGGCTGGTGGCTACACCTTC. This sequence encodes CASSLSATGAGGYTF.

The chain joins TRBV27 to TRBJ2-5; a possible D gene is TRBD2 (7 bases). The J call may be wrong; the DNA end is better matched by TRBJ2-7. CDR1 and CDR2 (germline): MNHEY, SMNVEV (reference sequence). The CDR3 extends over 14 amino acids. The DNA for the CDR3 is TGTGCCAGCAGTTTATCCGGGGGGCCGAGCGAGCAGTACTTC. It codes for CASSLSGGPSEQYF.

The chain combines TRBV6-6 with TRBJ2-3; D is possibly TRBD1 (5 bases). V lost 5 bases, J lost 0 bases, and 12 bases lay in between. The CDR3 extends over 15 amino acids. Looked up from germline, CDR1 is MNHNY and CDR2 is SVGAGI (reference sequence). The CDR3 here is CASSQGVASTDTQYF. CDR3 coding DNA: TGTGCCAGCAGTCAAGGGGTTGCAAGCACAGATACGCAGTATTTT.

J is TRBJ2-2 and V is TRBV25-1, with 10 bases aligning to TRBD2. Trimming at V came to 1 base and at J to 6 bases, leaving 2 bases not matched to a gene. Germline V lookup: CDR1 MGHDK, CDR2 SYGVNS. The CDR3 covers 15 residues. This chain's CDR3 is CASSESLAGAGELFF. The DNA for the CDR3 is TGTGCCAGCAGTGAATCCCTAGCGGGAGCCGGGGAGCTGTTTTTT.

The gene calls are TRBV19 and TRBJ1-5, with D hard to call. The V and J ends lost 4 bases and 2 bases respectively, with 21 bases between them. The CDR3 sequence is 18 residues long. CDR1 and CDR2 (germline): LNHDA, SQIVND (reference sequence). CDR3 coding DNA: TGTGCCAGTAGTACCCCCCAGAAGAGCGCCGGGGGCAATCAGCCCCAGCATTTT. Translated, it gives CASSTPQKSAGGNQPQHF.

The genes are TRBV5-1 and TRBJ1-6; perhaps TRBD1 as D (5 bases). Trimming took 2 bases from V and 4 from J, leaving 10 bases between them. The CDR3 is 15 residues long. Germline values: CDR1 SGHRS, CDR2 YFSETQ. The CDR3 DNA is TGCGCCAGCAGCTTTGAAGGGGCTTATAATTCACCCCTCCACTTT. Its translation: CASSFEGAYNSPLHF.

The V and J genes are TRBV2 and TRBJ2-3; the match to TRBD2 covers 9 bases. Germline trimming cut 0 bases from V and 4 bases from J; bases unmatched to any gene: 5. The CDR3 is made up of 16 amino acids. In germline, CDR1 is SNHLY, CDR2 FYNNEI. The CDR3 bases are TGTGCCAGCAGTGAAGCTTTCAAGCGGGAGGCAGATACGCAGTATTTT. Translating gives CASSEAFKREADTQYF.

The rearrangement links TRBV10-3 to TRBJ2-1; 9 positions agree with TRBD1. The length of the CDR3 is 13 residues. Germline loops: CDR1 ENHRY, CDR2 SYGVKD. Trimming at V came to 4 bases and at J to 12 bases, leaving 7 bases not matched to a gene. CDR3 amino acids: CAISGTRTGAQFF. The CDR3 DNA reads as TGTGCCATCAGTGGGACTCGGACAGGGGCGCAGTTCTTC.

This clone was found a few times. The chain uses TRBV6-4 and TRBJ2-2; TRBD2 is a possible D gene (6 bases). Per germline, CDR1 MRHNA and CDR2 SNTAGT. The CDR3 is 16 amino acids. With 3 bases removed from V and 2 bases from J, the gap between germline ends came to 13 bases. CDR3 sequence reads: CASSDGLAHNTGELFF. In DNA form, the CDR3 reads TGTGCCAGCAGTGATGGGCTAGCGCATAACACCGGGGAGCTGTTTTTT.

This rearrangement joins TRBV10-2 to TRBJ1-2, with D unresolved. The germline gives CDR1 WSHSY, CDR2 SAAADI. The CDR3 has 12 residues. Between the trimmed V and J ends, which lost 0 bases and 10 bases, there was a span of 9 bases. The CDR3 DNA reads as TGCGCCAGCAGTGAGTCGACGGGATACTACACCTTC. Its translation is CASSESTGYYTF.

V is TRBV5-1 and J is TRBJ2-6; D perhaps matches TRBD2 (6 bases). This CDR3 is built from 20 residues. The ends were cut back, 0 bases at V and 0 bases at J, with 19 bases in the middle. Germline CDR1 is SGHRS and CDR2 is YFSETQ. The CDR3 nucleotides read TGCGCCAGCAGCTTGGGGTCCTGGCCTAGCGACAGCTCTGGGGCCAACGTCCTGACTTTC. It is translated as CASSLGSWPSDSSGANVLTF.

The chain employs TRBV25-1 and TRBJ2-7, with 7 bases identical to TRBD2. This CDR3 has 14 amino acids. The V gene end was trimmed by 3 bases and the J gene end by 4 bases; junction bases not matched to a gene: 6. CDR1 is MGHDK, CDR2 SYGVNS, per germline. The CDR3 is CASSDPAGTYEQYF. CDR3 nucleotide sequence: TGTGCCAGCAGTGACCCAGCGGGGACGTACGAGCAGTACTTC.

CDR3 loop: CASSRQGAQPQHF. The DNA of the CDR3 is TGTGCCAGCAGCCGACAGGGGGCCCAGCCCCAGCATTTT. The chain uses TRBV27 and TRBJ1-5, with 10 bases aligning to TRBD1. V lost 6 bases and J lost 7; bases outside the gene matches: 3. CDR3 length: 13 residues. Germline assignment: CDR1 MNHEY and CDR2 SMNVEV (reference sequence).

Worth noting for this clone: Sequence at one end of the junction differs from germline and may be a read error. This chain joins TRBV7-8 and TRBJ2-6; 11 nucleotides line up with TRBD2. The germline V gene encodes CDR1 SGHVS and CDR2 FQNEAQ. The CDR3 length is 19 residues. Here the CDR3 reads CASSLFPTSGSSGANGLTF. The CDR3 DNA is TGTGCCAGCAGCTTATTCCCCACTAGCGGGAGTTCTGGGGCCAACGGCCTGACTTTC.

CDR3 sequence: CASSPGRANTGELFF. The CDR3 DNA sequence: TGTGCCAGCAGCCCAGGGAGGGCGAACACCGGGGAGCTGTTTTTT. The chain carries TRBV7-3 and TRBJ2-2; 7 bases map to TRBD2. This CDR3 has 15 residues. Germline trimming cut 5 bases from V and 0 bases from J; bases unmatched to any gene: 3. The germline V gene encodes CDR1 SGHTA and CDR2 FQGTGA.

This clone showed up just once. The chain couples TRBV11-2 to TRBJ2-1; D remains ambiguous. V was trimmed by 5 bases and J by 7 bases, leaving 6 bases between them. The germline V gene encodes CDR1 SGHAT and CDR2 FQNNGV. The CDR3 has 11 amino acids. Here the CDR3 reads CASSLSNEQFF. The CDR3 DNA sequence: TGTGCCAGCAGCCTTTCTAATGAGCAGTTCTTC. The full variable domain, in which reference TRBV11-2 and TRBJ2-1 provide the parts outside the CDR3, is EAGVAQSPRYKIIEKRQSVAFWCNPISGHATLYWYQQILGQGPKLLIQFQNNGVVDDSQLPKDRFSAERLKGVDSTLKIQPAKLEDSAVYLCASSLSNEQFFGPGTRLTVL.

The gene calls are TRBV30 and TRBJ1-2; D possibly corresponds to TRBD1 (5 bases). Trimming took 2 bases from V and 1 from J, leaving 8 bases between them. The CDR3 runs 13 residues. Germline CDR1 is GTSNPN and CDR2 is SVGIG (reference sequence). CDR3 sequence reads: CAWSRGGNYGYTF. As DNA, the CDR3 is TGTGCCTGGAGTAGGGGCGGTAACTATGGCTACACCTTC.

The V gene is TRBV2, the J gene TRBJ2-5; D unclear. The V end lost 6 bases, the J end lost 5 bases, and 13 bases lay between the germline ends. From germline, CDR1 is SNHLY and CDR2 FYNNEI. The CDR3 extends over 13 amino acids. CDR3 sequence (DNA): TGTGCCAGCAGGAATGGAGAAGTGGAGACCCAGTACTTC. Translating it yields CASRNGEVETQYF.

V usage is TRBV9 and J usage is TRBJ2-1; TRBD2 aligns across 8 bases. The germline CDR1 and CDR2 sequences are SGDLS and YYNGEE. Trimming took 3 bases from V and 2 from J; bases not matched to a gene: 4. The length of the CDR3 is 15 residues. CDR3 in DNA: TGTGCCAGCAGCGAGAGCGGGAGCGCCTACAATGAGCAGTTCTTC. Translated: CASSESGSAYNEQFF.

This chain links TRBV6-5 with TRBJ2-7; a weak D match, TRBD1 (5 bases). Per germline, CDR1 MNHEY and CDR2 SVGAGI. The CDR3 is made up of 12 amino acids. V lost 6 bases and J lost 4, with 10 bases in between. As DNA, the CDR3 is TGTGCCAGCAGACAGGCCTTTTACGAGCAGTACGTC. This encodes CASRQAFYEQYV.

The J gene is TRBJ1-1, the V gene TRBV6-1, with a weak D call TRBD1 (6 bases). Germline V gene lookup returns CDR1 MNHNS and CDR2 SASEGT. This CDR3 has 13 residues. The ends were cut back, 5 bases at V and 2 bases at J, with 9 bases in the middle. The CDR3 nucleotides read TGTGCCAGCAGTTGGACAGAAAACACTGAAGCTTTCTTT. Protein product: CASSWTENTEAFF.